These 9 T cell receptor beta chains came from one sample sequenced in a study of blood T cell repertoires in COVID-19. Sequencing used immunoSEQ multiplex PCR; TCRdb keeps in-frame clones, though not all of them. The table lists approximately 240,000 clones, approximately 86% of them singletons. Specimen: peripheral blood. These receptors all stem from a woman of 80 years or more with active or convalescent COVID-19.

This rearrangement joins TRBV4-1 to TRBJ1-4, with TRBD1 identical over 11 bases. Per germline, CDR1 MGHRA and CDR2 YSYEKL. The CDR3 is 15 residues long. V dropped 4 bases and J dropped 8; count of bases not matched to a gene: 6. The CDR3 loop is CASSRRDRGGEKLFF. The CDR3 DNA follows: TGCGCCAGCAGCCGCCGGGACAGGGGGGGAGAAAAACTGTTTTTT.

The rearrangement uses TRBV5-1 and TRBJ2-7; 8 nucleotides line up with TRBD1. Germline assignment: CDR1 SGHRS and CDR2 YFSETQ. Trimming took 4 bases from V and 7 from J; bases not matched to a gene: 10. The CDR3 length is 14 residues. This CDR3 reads CASSPLTGAWEQYF. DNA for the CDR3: TGCGCCAGCAGCCCACTGACAGGGGCTTGGGAGCAGTACTTC.

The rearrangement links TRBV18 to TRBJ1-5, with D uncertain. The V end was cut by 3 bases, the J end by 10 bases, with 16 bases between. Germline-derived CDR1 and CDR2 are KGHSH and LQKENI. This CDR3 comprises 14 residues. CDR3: CASSPRRGIDPQHF. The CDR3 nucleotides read TGTGCCAGCTCACCCCGGCGGGGTATCGACCCCCAGCATTTT.

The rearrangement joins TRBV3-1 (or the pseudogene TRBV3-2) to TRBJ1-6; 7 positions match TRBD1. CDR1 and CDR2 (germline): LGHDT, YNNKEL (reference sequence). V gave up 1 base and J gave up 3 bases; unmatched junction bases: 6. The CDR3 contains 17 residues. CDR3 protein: CASSQGQDRDYNSPLHF. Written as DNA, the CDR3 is TGTGCCAGCAGCCAAGGACAAGACAGGGACTATAATTCACCCCTCCACTTT.

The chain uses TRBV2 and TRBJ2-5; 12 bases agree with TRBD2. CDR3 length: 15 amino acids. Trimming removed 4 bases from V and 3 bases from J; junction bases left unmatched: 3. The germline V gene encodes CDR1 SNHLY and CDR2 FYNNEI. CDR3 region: CASSGRLAGEETQYF. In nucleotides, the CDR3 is TGTGCCAGCAGTGGTAGACTAGCGGGGGAAGAGACCCAGTACTTC.

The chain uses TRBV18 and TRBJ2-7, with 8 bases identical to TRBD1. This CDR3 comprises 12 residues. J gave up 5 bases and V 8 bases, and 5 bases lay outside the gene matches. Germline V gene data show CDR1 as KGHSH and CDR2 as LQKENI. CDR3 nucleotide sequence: TGTGCCAGCGGACAGGGAGGCCACGAGCAGTACTTC. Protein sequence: CASGQGGHEQYF. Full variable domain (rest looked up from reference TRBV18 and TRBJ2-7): NAGVMQNPRHLVRRRGQEARLRCSPMKGHSHVYWYRQLPEEGLKFMVYLQKENIIDESGMPKERFSAEFPKEGPSILRIQQVVRGDSAAYFCASGQGGHEQYFGPGTRLTVT.

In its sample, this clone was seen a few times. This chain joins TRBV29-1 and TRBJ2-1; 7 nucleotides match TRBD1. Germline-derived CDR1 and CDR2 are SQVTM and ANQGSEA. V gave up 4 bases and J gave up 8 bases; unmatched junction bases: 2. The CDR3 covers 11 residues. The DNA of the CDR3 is TGCAGCGTTGTACAGGGGTATGAGCAGTTCTTC. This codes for CSVVQGYEQFF.

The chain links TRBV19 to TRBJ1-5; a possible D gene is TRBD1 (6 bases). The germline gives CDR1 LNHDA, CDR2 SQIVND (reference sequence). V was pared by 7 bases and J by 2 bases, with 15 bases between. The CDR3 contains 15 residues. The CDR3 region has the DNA TGTGCCAGTATTCGGGGGGCTTTAGGCAATCAGCCCCAGCATTTT. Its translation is CASIRGALGNQPQHF.

CDR3 amino acids: CSVAVGAGQPQHF. DNA for the CDR3: TGCAGCGTTGCTGTGGGGGCTGGCCAGCCCCAGCATTTT. The V call is TRBV29-1, the J call TRBJ1-5; possible D gene TRBD1, 6 bases. Trimming stripped 4 bases from V and 7 bases from J, with 14 bases between. The CDR3 has 13 amino acids. Germline CDR1 is SQVTM and CDR2 is ANQGSEA. The whole variable domain, remainder taken from reference TRBV29-1 and TRBJ1-5, is SAVISQKPSRDICQRGTSLTIQCQVDSQVTMMFWYRQQPGQSLTLIATANQGSEATYESGFVIDKFPISRPNLTFSTLTVSNMSPEDSSIYLCSVAVGAGQPQHFGDGTRLSIL.